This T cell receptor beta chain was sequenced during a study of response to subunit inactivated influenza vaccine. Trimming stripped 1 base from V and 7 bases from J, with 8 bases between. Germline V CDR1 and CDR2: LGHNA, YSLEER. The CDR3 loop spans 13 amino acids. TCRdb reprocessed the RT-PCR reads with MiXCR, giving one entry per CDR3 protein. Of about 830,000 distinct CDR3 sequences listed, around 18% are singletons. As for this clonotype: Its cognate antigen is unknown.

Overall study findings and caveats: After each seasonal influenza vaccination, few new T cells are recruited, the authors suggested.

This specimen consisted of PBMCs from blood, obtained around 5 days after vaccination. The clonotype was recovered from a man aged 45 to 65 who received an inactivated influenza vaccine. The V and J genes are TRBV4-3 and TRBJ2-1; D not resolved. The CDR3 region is CASSQVPENEQFF. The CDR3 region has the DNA TGCGCCAGCAGCCAAGTCCCCGAGAATGAGCAGTTCTTC.